The source of this T cell receptor beta chain is a study of CD8 T cells in ankylosing spondylitis. MiXCR was run by TCRdb on the 5' RACE reads, yielding one entry per CDR3 protein. The data contain 500,000 to 650,000 distinct CDR3 sequences, about 5.2% of them singletons. In its sample, this clonotype was seen many times. What it binds is unknown. Study-wide findings and caveats: Among TCR beta sequences, a motif of eight highly homologous variants appeared characteristic of ankylosing spondylitis blood. Reports of some motif variants in reactive arthritis synovial fluid and blood predate this one. The study looked at matched synovial fluid samples from ankylosing spondylitis patients. Disease-linked clones were reported to be significantly enriched there. Disease-linked clones bore a CD8+ phenotype and were relatively rare in peripheral blood.

Material: blood, either unsorted or a sorted T cell fraction (not recorded which). The source is a male donor with ankylosing spondylitis.

The DNA for the CDR3 is TGCAGCGTTGGGAGACAGCTCGCCTATGGCTACACCTTC. Translating gives CSVGRQLAYGYTF. This chain joins TRBV29-1 and TRBJ1-2, with D perhaps TRBD1 (5 bases). There are 13 residues in the CDR3. CDR1 and CDR2 from the germline V gene are SQVTM and ANQGSEA. The V gene lost 4 bases and the J gene lost 4 bases, with 13 bases spanning the gap.